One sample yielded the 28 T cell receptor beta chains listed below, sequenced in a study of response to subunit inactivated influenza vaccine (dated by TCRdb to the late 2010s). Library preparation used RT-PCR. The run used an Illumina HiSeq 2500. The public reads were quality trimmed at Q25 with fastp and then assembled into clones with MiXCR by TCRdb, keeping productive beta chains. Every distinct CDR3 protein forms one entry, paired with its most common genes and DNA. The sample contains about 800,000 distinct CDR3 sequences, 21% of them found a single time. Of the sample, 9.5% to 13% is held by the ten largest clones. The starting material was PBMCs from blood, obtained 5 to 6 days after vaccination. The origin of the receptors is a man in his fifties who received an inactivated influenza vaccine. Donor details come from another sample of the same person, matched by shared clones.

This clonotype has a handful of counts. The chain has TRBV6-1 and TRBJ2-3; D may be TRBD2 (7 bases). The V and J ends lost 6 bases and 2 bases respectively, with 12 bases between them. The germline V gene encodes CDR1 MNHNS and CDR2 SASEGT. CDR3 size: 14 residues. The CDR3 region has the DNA TGTGCCAGCAGACTACGGGGGGCCACAGATACGCAGTATTTT. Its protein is CASRLRGATDTQYF.

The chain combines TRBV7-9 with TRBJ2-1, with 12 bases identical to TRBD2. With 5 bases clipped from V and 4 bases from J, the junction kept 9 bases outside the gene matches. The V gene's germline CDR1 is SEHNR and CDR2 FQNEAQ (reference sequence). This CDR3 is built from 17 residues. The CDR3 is CASSPRTGTSGYNEQFF. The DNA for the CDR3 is TGTGCCAGCAGCCCGCGAACCGGGACTAGCGGGTACAATGAGCAGTTCTTC.

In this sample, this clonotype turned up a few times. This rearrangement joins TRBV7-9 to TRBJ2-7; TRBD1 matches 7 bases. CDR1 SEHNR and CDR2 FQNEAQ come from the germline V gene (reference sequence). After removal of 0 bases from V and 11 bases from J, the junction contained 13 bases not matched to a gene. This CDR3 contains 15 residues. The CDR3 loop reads CASSLASGTALRKYF. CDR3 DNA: TGTGCCAGCAGCTTAGCGTCCGGGACAGCTTTAAGAAAGTACTTC.

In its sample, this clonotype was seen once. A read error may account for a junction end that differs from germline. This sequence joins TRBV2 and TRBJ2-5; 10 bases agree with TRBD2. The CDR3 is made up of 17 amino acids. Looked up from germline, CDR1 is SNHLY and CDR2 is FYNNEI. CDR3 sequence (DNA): TGTGCCATCAGTTTAGGTCTTCGGACTAGCGGTGAAGAGACCCAGTACTTC. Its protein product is CAISLGLRTSGEETQYF.

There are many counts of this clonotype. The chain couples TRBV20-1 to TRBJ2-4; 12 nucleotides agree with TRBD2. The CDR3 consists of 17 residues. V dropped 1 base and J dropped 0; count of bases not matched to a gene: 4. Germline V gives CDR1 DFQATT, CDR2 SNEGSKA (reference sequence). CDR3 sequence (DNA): TGCAGTGCTAGAGGCGGGACTAGCGGGTTAGCCAAAAACATTCAGTACTTC. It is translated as CSARGGTSGLAKNIQYF.

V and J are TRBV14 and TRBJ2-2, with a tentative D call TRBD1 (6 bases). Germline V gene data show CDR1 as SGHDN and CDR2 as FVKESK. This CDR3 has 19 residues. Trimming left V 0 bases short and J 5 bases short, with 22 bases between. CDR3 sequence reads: CASSQESQLLQGSTGELFF. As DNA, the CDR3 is TGTGCCAGCAGCCAAGAGTCCCAGCTATTACAGGGTTCAACCGGGGAGCTGTTTTTT. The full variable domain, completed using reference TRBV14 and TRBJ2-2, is EAGVTQFPSHSVIEKGQTVTLRCDPISGHDNLYWYRRVMGKEIKFLLHFVKESKQDESGMPNNRFLAERTGGTYSTLKVQPAELEDSGVYFCASSQESQLLQGSTGELFFGEGSRLTVL.

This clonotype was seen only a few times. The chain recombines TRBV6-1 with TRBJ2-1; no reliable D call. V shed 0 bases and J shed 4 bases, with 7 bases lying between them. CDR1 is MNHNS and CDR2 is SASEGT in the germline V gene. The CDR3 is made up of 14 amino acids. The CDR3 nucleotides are TGTGCCAGCAGTGAAGCCTTAGAATACAATGAGCAGTTCTTC. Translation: CASSEALEYNEQFF.

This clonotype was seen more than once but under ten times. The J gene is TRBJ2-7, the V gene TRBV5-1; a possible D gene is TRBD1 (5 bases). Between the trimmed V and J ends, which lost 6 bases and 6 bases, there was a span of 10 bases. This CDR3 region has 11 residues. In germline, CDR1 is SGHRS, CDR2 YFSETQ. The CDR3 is CASKGQGEQYF. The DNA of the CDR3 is TGCGCCAGCAAAGGGCAGGGCGAGCAGTACTTC.

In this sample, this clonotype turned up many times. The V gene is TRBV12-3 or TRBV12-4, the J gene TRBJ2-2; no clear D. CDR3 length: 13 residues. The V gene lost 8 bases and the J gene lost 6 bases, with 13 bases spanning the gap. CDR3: CASLDGQPGELFF. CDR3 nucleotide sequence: TGTGCCAGCCTCGACGGGCAACCCGGGGAGCTGTTTTTT.

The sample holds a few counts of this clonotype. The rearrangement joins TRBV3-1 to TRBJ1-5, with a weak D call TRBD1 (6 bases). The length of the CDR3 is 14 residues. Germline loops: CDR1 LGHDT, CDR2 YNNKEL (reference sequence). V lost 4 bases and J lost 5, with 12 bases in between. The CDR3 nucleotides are TGTGCCAGCAGCCTCACAGGGAGTGATCAGCCCCAGCATTTT. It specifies CASSLTGSDQPQHF. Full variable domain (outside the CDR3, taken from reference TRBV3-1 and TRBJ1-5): DTAVSQTPKYLVTQMGNDKSIKCEQNLGHDTMYWYKQDSKKFLKIMFSYNNKELIINETVPNRFSPKSPDKAHLNLHINSLELGDSAVYFCASSLTGSDQPQHFGDGTRLSIL.

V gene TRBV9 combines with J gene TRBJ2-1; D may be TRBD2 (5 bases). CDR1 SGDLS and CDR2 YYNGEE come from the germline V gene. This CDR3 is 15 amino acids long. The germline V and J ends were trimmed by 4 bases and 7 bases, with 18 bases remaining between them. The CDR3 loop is CASSPYWGGGNEQFF. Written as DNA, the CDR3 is TGTGCCAGCAGCCCTTACTGGGGTGGAGGTAATGAGCAGTTCTTC.

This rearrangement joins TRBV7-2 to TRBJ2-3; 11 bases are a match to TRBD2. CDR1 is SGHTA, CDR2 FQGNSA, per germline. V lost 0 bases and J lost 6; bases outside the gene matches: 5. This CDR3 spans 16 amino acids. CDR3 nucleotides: TGTGCCAGCAGCTTAGCAACTAGCGGGAGCTACGATACGCAGTATTTT. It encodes CASSLATSGSYDTQYF.

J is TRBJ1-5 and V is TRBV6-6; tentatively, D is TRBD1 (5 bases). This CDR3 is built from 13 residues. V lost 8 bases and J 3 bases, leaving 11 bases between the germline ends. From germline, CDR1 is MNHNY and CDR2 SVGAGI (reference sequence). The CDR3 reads CASRRGVNQPQHF. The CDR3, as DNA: TGTGCCAGCCGGAGAGGGGTCAATCAGCCCCAGCATTTT.

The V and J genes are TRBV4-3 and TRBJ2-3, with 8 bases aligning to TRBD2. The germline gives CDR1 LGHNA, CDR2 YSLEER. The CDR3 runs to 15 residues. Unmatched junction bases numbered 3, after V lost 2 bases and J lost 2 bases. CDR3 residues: CASSQSGGNTDTQYF. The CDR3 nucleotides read TGCGCCAGCAGCCAAAGCGGGGGCAACACAGATACGCAGTATTTT.

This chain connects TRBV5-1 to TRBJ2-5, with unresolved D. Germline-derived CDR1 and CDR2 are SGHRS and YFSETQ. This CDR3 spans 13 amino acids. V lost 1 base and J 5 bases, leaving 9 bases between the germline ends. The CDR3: CASSLWGAETQYF. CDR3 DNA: TGCGCCAGCAGCTTGTGGGGTGCGGAGACCCAGTACTTC.

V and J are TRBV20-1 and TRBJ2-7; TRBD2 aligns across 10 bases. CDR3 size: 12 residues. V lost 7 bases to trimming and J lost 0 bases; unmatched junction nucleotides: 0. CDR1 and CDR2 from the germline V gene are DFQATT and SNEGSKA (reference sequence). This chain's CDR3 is CSVAGGSYEQYF. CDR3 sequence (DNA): TGCAGTGTAGCGGGGGGCTCCTACGAGCAGTACTTC.

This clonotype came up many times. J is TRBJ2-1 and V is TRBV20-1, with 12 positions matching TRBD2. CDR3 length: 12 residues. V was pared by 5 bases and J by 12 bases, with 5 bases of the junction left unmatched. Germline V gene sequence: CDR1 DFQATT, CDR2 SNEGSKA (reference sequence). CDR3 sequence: CSAETSGGLQFF. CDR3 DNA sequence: TGCAGTGCTGAAACTAGCGGGGGGCTGCAGTTCTTC.

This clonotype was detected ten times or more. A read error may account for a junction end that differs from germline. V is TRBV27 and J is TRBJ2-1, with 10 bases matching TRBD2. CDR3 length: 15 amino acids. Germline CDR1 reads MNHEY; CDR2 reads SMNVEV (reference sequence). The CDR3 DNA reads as TGCGCCAGCAGTTCTACTAGCGGGACCTACAATGAGCAGTTCTTC. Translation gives CASSSTSGTYNEQFF.

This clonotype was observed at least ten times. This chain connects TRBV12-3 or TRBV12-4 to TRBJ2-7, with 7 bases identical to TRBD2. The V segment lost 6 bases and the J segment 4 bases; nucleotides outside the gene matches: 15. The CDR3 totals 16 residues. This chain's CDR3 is CASSLGDWRGWYEQYF. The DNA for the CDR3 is TGTGCCAGCAGCCTTGGGGACTGGCGGGGGTGGTACGAGCAGTACTTC.

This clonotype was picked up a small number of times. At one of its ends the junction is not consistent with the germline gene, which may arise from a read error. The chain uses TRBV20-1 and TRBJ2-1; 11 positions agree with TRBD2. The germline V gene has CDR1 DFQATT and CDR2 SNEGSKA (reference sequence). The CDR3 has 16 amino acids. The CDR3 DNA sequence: TGCAGTGCTAGAGCCGTAATAGCGGGGGGGTACAGTGAGCAGTTCTTC. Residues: CSARAVIAGGYSEQFF.

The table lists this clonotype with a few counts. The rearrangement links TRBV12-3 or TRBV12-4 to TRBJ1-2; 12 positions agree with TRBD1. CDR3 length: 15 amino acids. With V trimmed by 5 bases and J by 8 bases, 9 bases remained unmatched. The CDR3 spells CASSRSGTGGEGYTF. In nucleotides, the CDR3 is TGTGCCAGCAGTCGATCAGGGACAGGGGGCGAAGGCTACACCTTC.

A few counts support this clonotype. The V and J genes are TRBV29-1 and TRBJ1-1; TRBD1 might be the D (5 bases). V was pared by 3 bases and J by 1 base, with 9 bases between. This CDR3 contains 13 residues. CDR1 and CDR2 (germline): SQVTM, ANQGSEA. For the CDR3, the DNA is TGCAGCGTTGAGGACACCCCGAACACTGAAGCTTTCTTT. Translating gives CSVEDTPNTEAFF.

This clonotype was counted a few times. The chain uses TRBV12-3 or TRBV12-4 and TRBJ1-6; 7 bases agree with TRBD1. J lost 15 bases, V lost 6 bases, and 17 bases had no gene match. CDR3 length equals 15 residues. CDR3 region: CASRATGAAWGGLHF. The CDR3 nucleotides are TGTGCCAGCAGAGCTACAGGGGCTGCTTGGGGGGGCCTCCACTTT.

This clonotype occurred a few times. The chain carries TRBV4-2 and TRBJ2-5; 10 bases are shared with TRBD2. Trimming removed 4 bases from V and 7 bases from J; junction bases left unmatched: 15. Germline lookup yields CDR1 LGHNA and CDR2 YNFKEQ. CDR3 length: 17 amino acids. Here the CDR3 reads CASSPGLITSGMGTQYF. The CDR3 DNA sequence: TGTGCCAGCAGCCCCGGACTGATTACTAGCGGGATGGGGACCCAGTACTTC.

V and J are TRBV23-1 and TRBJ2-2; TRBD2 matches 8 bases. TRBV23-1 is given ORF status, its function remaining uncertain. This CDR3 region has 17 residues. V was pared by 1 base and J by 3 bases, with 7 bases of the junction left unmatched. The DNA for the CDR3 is TGCGCCAGCAGTCAATGGAGCGGGAGAGGATACACCGGGGAGCTGTTTTTT. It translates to CASSQWSGRGYTGELFF.

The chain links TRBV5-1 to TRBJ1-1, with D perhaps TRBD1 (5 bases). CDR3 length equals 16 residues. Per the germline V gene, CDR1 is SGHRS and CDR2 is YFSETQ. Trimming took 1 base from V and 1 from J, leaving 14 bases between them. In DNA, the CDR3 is TGCGCCAGCAGCTTGACGGCAGGGCCTCGGAACACTGAAGCTTTCTTT. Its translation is CASSLTAGPRNTEAFF.

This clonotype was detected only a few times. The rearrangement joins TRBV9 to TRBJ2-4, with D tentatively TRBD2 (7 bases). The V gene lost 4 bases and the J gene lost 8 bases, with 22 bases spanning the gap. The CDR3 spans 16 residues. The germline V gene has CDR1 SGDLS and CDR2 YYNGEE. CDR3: CASSTLGGQRGDIQYF. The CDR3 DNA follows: TGTGCCAGCAGCACCCTCGGGGGGCAAAGGGGGGACATTCAGTACTTC.

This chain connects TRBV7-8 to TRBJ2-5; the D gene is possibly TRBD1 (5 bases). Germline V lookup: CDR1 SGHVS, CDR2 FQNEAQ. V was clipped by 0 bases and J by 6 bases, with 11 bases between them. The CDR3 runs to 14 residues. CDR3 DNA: TGTGCCAGCAGCTTAGCTGGCAGGGTCCAGACCCAGTACTTC. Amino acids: CASSLAGRVQTQYF.